A selection of T cell receptor beta chains follows, all from one sample in a study of T cell responses to AZD1222 COVID-19 vaccine. Generated by immunoSEQ multiplex PCR, the TCRdb table keeps only in-frame clones and is missing some. The sample lists 130,000 to 150,000 clones, about 90% occurring once. Sequenced here: peripheral blood, sampled on day 0 of MenACWY control vaccination. The receptors come from an adult in good health. CDR3s include the opening cysteine and the closing phenylalanine or tryptophan. D genes are given only for firm matches. Size is omitted from some rows. Given values are once, few, many or a class for expanded clones.

J: TRBJ1-1
size: .
D: .
V: TRBV28
DNA: TGTGCCAGCAGTTTGAAGGGGGGCACTGAAGCTTTCTTT
CDR3: CASSLKGGTEAFF

J: TRBJ1-5
size: .
D: .
V: TRBV4-2
DNA: TGTGCCAGCAGCCAAGATCAAGGTAGCAATCAGCCCCAGCATTTT
CDR3: CASSQDQGSNQPQHF

J: TRBJ1-6
size: .
D: .
V: TRBV27
DNA: TGTGCCAGCAGCTCTCCCTCCTCCTATAATTCACCCCTCCACTTT
CDR3: CASSSPSSYNSPLHF

J: TRBJ1-2
size: .
D: .
V: TRBV5-6
DNA: TGTGCCAGCAGCTTGGTTGGGAACTATGGCTACACCTTC
CDR3: CASSLVGNYGYTF

J: TRBJ2-1
size: .
D: .
V: TRBV19
DNA: TGTGCCAGTAGTATAGAGGGACGGTTACGTGAGCAGTTCTTC
CDR3: CASSIEGRLREQFF

J: TRBJ1-1
size: .
D: .
V: TRBV27
DNA: TGTGCCAGCAGCTGGGGACGCCTGAACACTGAAGCTTTCTTT
CDR3: CASSWGRLNTEAFF

J: TRBJ1-4
size: .
D: TRBD1
V: TRBV6-5
DNA: TGTGCCAGCAGCTCTGTGACAGGGGTTAATGAAAAACTGTTTTTT
CDR3: CASSSVTGVNEKLFF

J: TRBJ1-2
size: .
D: .
V: TRBV3-1/TRBV3-2
DNA: TGTGCCAGCAGCCAAGATTCCTATGGCTACACCTTC
CDR3: CASSQDSYGYTF

J: TRBJ1-2
size: once
D: .
V: TRBV6-5
DNA: TGTGCCAGCAGTTACGAAGGGGATCTCGGCTACACCTTC
CDR3: CASSYEGDLGYTF

J: TRBJ2-3
size: .
D: .
V: TRBV9
DNA: TGTGCCAGCAGCGGGAGGGGTGATACGCAGTATTTT
CDR3: CASSGRGDTQYF

J: TRBJ1-5
size: .
D: .
V: TRBV6-5
DNA: TGTGCCAGCGGACGGTCTCAGCCCCAGCATTTT
CDR3: CASGRSQPQHF

J: TRBJ1-5
size: .
D: TRBD1
V: TRBV27
DNA: TGTGCCAGCGGGCGGACAGGGAGGCAGCCCCAGCATTTT
CDR3: CASGRTGRQPQHF

J: TRBJ2-1
size: .
D: .
V: TRBV9
DNA: TGTGCCAGCAGCGTAGAAAACGGTGAGCAGTTCTTC
CDR3: CASSVENGEQFF

J: TRBJ2-1
size: .
D: .
V: TRBV10-2
DNA: TGCGCCAGCAGTGAGCGGGCTAAAGCCAATGAGCAGTTCTTC
CDR3: CASSERAKANEQFF

J: TRBJ1-1
size: .
D: .
V: TRBV29-1
DNA: TGCAGCGTCCTAAATCGACAGACACGCGATACTGAAGCTTTCTTT
CDR3: CSVLNRQTRDTEAFF

J: TRBJ1-4
size: .
D: .
V: TRBV28
DNA: TGTGCCAGCAGCCTCCGGCAAGCGCGTGAAAAACTGTTTTTT
CDR3: CASSLRQAREKLFF

J: TRBJ1-3
size: .
D: .
V: TRBV5-5
DNA: TGTGCCAGCAGCCCCGCAACAGGACGAAGCTCTGGAAACACCATATATTTT
CDR3: CASSPATGRSSGNTIYF

J: TRBJ1-1
size: .
D: TRBD1
V: TRBV3-1/TRBV3-2
DNA: TGTGCCAGCAGCCGGGTTGACAGGGCCGACACTGAAGCTTTCTTT
CDR3: CASSRVDRADTEAFF

J: TRBJ1-1
size: .
D: .
V: TRBV27
DNA: TGTGCCAGCAGTCTCAGGTTCTCGAACACTGAAGCTTTCTTT
CDR3: CASSLRFSNTEAFF

J: TRBJ1-5
size: .
D: .
V: TRBV12-3/TRBV12-4
DNA: TGTGCCAGCAGTTTTCGTCCCAATCAGCCCCAGCATTTT
CDR3: CASSFRPNQPQHF

J: TRBJ1-2
size: .
D: .
V: TRBV3-1/TRBV3-2
DNA: TGTGCCAGCAGCCAAGAACAGGCCAGGGTGAGCCGGAGCTATGGCTACACCTTC
CDR3: CASSQEQARVSRSYGYTF

J: TRBJ2-4
size: .
D: TRBD2
V: TRBV6-1
DNA: TGTGCCAGCAGTGAACCCTGGACTAGCGTTGACATTCAGTACTTC
CDR3: CASSEPWTSVDIQYF

J: TRBJ1-1
size: .
D: .
V: TRBV15
DNA: TGTGCCACCAGCAGATCCCGAACAGGGAACACTGAAGCTTTCTTT
CDR3: CATSRSRTGNTEAFF

J: TRBJ1-1
size: .
D: TRBD1
V: TRBV27
DNA: TGTGCCAGCAGTTTATCGGGTTCAGGGGGCACTGAAGCTTTCTTT
CDR3: CASSLSGSGGTEAFF

J: TRBJ2-1
size: .
D: .
V: TRBV7-3
DNA: TGTGCCAGCAGCGTCCAACTAGCAGGTGAGCAGTTCTTC
CDR3: CASSVQLAGEQFF

J: TRBJ1-1
size: .
D: .
V: TRBV27
DNA: TGTGCCAGCAGTACGACAGGTTACATGAACACTGAAGCTTTCTTT
CDR3: CASSTTGYMNTEAFF

J: TRBJ2-3
size: .
D: .
V: TRBV30
DNA: TGTGCCTCACGCTCCAGGGTAGATACGCAGTATTTT
CDR3: CASRSRVDTQYF

J: TRBJ2-7
size: .
D: TRBD1
V: TRBV5-8
DNA: TGTGCCAGCAGCTTGTCACAGGGGAGATCCTACGAGCAGTACTTC
CDR3: CASSLSQGRSYEQYF

J: TRBJ1-1
size: .
D: TRBD1
V: TRBV7-3
DNA: TGTGCCAGCAGCGCCGGACAGGGAATTGGGCCCAATACAGCTTTCTTT
CDR3: CASSAGQGIGPNTAFF